This entry lists 12 T cell receptor beta chains sequenced from one sample in a study of blood T cell repertoires in COVID-19. Libraries were prepared by immunoSEQ multiplex PCR; TCRdb keeps only in-frame clonotypes and omits some of them. Here the sample spans 350,000 to 550,000 clones, around 89% being singletons. The source material was peripheral blood. The receptors shown here come from a woman in her twenties or thirties with acute or convalescent COVID-19.

The rearrangement links TRBV6-1 to TRBJ2-3, with D perhaps TRBD2 (7 bases). Per germline, CDR1 MNHNS and CDR2 SASEGT. This CDR3 has 15 amino acids. Trimming removed 3 bases at V and 2 bases at J, with 12 bases between. The CDR3 DNA sequence: TGTGCCAGCAGTGATTTCGGGGGGCCCACAGATACGCAGTATTTT. This gives the protein CASSDFGGPTDTQYF.

The chain combines TRBV30 with TRBJ2-2, with TRBD1 as a possible D gene (5 bases). The CDR3 has 14 residues. The germline V gene has CDR1 GTSNPN and CDR2 SVGIG (reference sequence). Trimming stripped 7 bases from V and 1 base from J, with 13 bases between. This chain's CDR3 is CAFHRQGNTGELFF. The CDR3 DNA follows: TGTGCCTTCCACCGGCAGGGGAACACCGGGGAGCTGTTTTTT.

The chain is built from TRBV12-5 and TRBJ2-5; TRBD1 agrees at 7 bases. V was pared by 0 bases and J by 4 bases, with 11 bases of the junction left unmatched. Germline loops: CDR1 LGHNT, CDR2 FRNRAP. The CDR3 spans 17 residues. CDR3 residues: CASGLVLRLRGIETQYF. CDR3 coding DNA: TGTGCTAGTGGTTTGGTCCTCAGGCTCAGGGGGATAGAGACCCAGTACTTC. Based on the CDR3 plus reference TRBV12-5 and TRBJ2-5, the full variable domain is DARVTQTPRHKVTEMGQEVTMRCQPILGHNTVFWYRQTMMQGLELLAYFRNRAPLDDSGMPKDRFSAEMPDATLATLKIQPSEPRDSAVYFCASGLVLRLRGIETQYFGPGTRLLVL.

The chain employs TRBV6-5 and TRBJ1-5, with D hard to call. The germline V gene has CDR1 MNHEY and CDR2 SVGAGI. Trimming cost V 3 bases and J 7 bases, with 10 bases left between them. This CDR3 is built from 13 residues. Here the CDR3 reads CASSYSSGQPQHF. The CDR3 DNA reads as TGTGCCAGCAGTTATAGTTCGGGGCAGCCCCAGCATTTT.

V usage is TRBV5-1 and J usage is TRBJ1-2; no definite D call. Trimming shortened V by 0 bases and J by 8 bases, and 23 bases separated the two germline ends. This CDR3 comprises 17 residues. Per germline, CDR1 SGHRS and CDR2 YFSETQ. The CDR3 bases are TGCGCCAGCAGCTTGGGCTTTTTTTGGTACGGGGTTTTAGGCTACACCTTC. It yields the protein CASSLGFFWYGVLGYTF.

The genes are TRBV6-1 and TRBJ2-7; D is ambiguous. The CDR3 consists of 12 residues. V lost 3 bases and J lost 6, with 9 bases in between. Germline values: CDR1 MNHNS, CDR2 SASEGT. In nucleotides, the CDR3 is TGTGCCAGCAGTGACGGTCCGGTCGAGCAGTACTTC. Protein product: CASSDGPVEQYF.

The J gene is TRBJ2-5, the V gene TRBV4-1; the match to TRBD1 covers 7 bases. CDR1 MGHRA and CDR2 YSYEKL come from the germline V gene. Trimming cost V 0 bases and J 6 bases; bases outside gene matches: 10. This CDR3 has 16 amino acids. The CDR3: CASSQEARGSAKTQYF. The CDR3 bases are TGCGCCAGCAGCCAAGAGGCCAGGGGGTCCGCTAAGACCCAGTACTTC.

This clone was seen just once. The rearrangement uses TRBV28 and TRBJ2-3, with TRBD1 matching over 7 bases. In germline, CDR1 is MDHEN, CDR2 SYDVKM. With 5 bases clipped from V and 3 bases from J, the junction kept 11 bases outside the gene matches. The CDR3 runs 16 residues. The chain's CDR3 is CASSPTLETGTDTQYF. The CDR3 coding sequence is TGTGCCAGCAGTCCCACCTTGGAGACAGGGACAGATACGCAGTATTTT.

J is TRBJ2-2 and V is TRBV5-1; TRBD1 matches 10 bases. The CDR3 has 16 amino acids. Trimming took 4 bases from V and 4 from J; bases not matched to a gene: 7. Germline values: CDR1 SGHRS, CDR2 YFSETQ. The CDR3 spells CASSTRQGAPTGELFF. The CDR3 region has the DNA TGCGCCAGCAGCACCAGACAGGGGGCCCCCACCGGGGAGCTGTTTTTT.

The chain recombines TRBV6-5 with TRBJ1-3; D uncertain. Trimming took 0 bases from V and 4 from J, leaving 10 bases between them. Germline CDR1 is MNHEY and CDR2 is SVGAGI. The CDR3 is made up of 15 amino acids. The CDR3 sequence is CASSYSEGGGNTIYF. CDR3 in DNA: TGTGCCAGCAGTTACTCGGAGGGTGGCGGAAACACCATATATTTT.

As DNA, the CDR3 is TGTGCCAGCAGCTTAAGCGGGGGGGCGGAGACCCAGTACTTC. It is translated as CASSLSGGAETQYF. V gene TRBV9 combines with J gene TRBJ2-5; TRBD2 agrees at 10 bases. The V segment lost 4 bases and the J segment 5 bases; nucleotides outside the gene matches: 5. This CDR3 is built from 14 residues. Germline CDR1 reads SGDLS; CDR2 reads YYNGEE. The variable domain in full, completed from reference TRBV9 and TRBJ2-5, reads DSGVTQTPKHLITATGQRVTLRCSPRSGDLSVYWYQQSLDQGLQFLIQYYNGEERAKGNILERFSAQQFPDLHSELNLSSLELGDSALYFCASSLSGGAETQYFGPGTRLLVL.

The chain uses TRBV28 and TRBJ1-5; TRBD1 might be the D (6 bases). Germline CDR1 reads MDHEN; CDR2 reads SYDVKM. V was trimmed by 2 bases and J by 6 bases, leaving 23 bases between them. CDR3 length: 18 residues. The CDR3 nucleotides read TGTGCCAGCAGTTTAAGGTTCATCGGTCGGGGGGCGGGTCAGCCCCAGCATTTT. This codes for CASSLRFIGRGAGQPQHF.